One TCR beta chain is described in this entry. Its target is unknown. Generated by immunoSEQ multiplex PCR, the TCRdb table keeps only in-frame clones and is missing some. Here the sample spans over 150,000 clones, around 90% being singletons. V gave up 0 bases and J gave up 7 bases; unmatched junction bases: 12. The CDR3 loop spans 17 amino acids. From germline, CDR1 is SGDLS and CDR2 YYNGEE. The sample is drawn from a study of T cell responses to AZD1222 COVID-19 vaccine. Broader study findings: Clonal diversity may have been underestimated, and the donors were mostly white British, with more females than males. The repertoires were collected only after the peak T cell response. With two AZD1222 doses given, Spike-specific TCR breadth and depth both rose. The span of vaccine-associated CD4 TCRs extended across spike, with dominance at 160-218 and 743-854.

This material consisted of peripheral blood, taken on day 0 of MenACWY control vaccination. The chain links TRBV9 to TRBJ2-3; 9 bases agree with TRBD2. This receptor was obtained from an adult in good health. As DNA, the CDR3 is TGTGCCAGCAGCGTAGCTCCCACAGCGGGAGGTTCTAATACGCAGTATTTT. Its translation: CASSVAPTAGGSNTQYF.